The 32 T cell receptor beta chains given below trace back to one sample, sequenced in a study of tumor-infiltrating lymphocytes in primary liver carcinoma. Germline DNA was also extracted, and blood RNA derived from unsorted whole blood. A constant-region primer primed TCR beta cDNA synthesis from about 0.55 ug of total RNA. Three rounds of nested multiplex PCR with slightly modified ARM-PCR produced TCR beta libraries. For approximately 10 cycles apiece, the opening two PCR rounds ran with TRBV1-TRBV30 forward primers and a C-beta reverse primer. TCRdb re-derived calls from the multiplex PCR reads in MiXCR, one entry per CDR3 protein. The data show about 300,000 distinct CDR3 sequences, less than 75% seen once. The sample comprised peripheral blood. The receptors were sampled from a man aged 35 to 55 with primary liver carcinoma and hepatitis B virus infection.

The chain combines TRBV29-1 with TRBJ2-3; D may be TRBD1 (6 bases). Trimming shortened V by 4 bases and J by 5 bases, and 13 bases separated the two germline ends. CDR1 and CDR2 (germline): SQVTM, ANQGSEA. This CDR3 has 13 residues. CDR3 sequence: CSVGMGAGDTQYF. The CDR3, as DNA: TGCAGCGTTGGAATGGGGGCTGGAGATACGCAGTATTTT.

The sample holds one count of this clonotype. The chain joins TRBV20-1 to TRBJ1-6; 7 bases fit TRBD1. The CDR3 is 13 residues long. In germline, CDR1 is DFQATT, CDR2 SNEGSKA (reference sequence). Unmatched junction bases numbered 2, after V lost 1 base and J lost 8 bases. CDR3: CSARVTGDSPLHF. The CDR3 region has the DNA TGCAGTGCTAGAGTCACAGGGGATTCACCCCTCCACTTT.

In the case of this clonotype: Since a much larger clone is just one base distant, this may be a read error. CDR3 loop: CPSSLVPGQGTGELFF. For the CDR3, the DNA is TGTCCCAGCAGCTTAGTCCCGGGACAGGGGACCGGGGAGCTGTTTTTT. This sequence joins TRBV5-5 and TRBJ2-2, with 10 positions matching TRBD1. CDR3 size: 16 residues. Germline CDR1 and CDR2: SGHKS and YYEKEE (reference sequence).

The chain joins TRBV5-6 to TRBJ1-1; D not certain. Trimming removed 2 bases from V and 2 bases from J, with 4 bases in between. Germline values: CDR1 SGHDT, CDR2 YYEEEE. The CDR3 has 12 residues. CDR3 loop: CASSFHNTEAFF. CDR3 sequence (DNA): TGTGCCAGCAGCTTTCACAACACTGAAGCTTTCTTT.

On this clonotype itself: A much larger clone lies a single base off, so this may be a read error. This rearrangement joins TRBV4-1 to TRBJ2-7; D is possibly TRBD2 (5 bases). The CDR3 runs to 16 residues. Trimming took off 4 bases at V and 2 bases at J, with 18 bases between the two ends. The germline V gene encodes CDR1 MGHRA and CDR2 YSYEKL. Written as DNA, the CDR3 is TGCGCCAGCAGCCTACGGACTTCACAAATCCCCTACGAGCAGTACTTC. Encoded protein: CASSLRTSQIPYEQYF.

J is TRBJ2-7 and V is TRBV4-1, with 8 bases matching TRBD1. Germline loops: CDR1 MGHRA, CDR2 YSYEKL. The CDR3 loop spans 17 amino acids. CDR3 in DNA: TGCATCAGCAACCAGGTTACAGGGGGACAAGGGACCTACGAGCAGTACTTC. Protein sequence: CISNQVTGGQGTYEQYF.

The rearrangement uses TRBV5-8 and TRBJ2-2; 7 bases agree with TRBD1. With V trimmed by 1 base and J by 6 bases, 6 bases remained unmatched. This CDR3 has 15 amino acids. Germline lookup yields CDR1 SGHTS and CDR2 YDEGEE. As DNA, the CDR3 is TGTGCCAGCAGCTTGACAGGGGCCGCGTCCGGGGAGCTGTTTTTT. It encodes CASSLTGAASGELFF.

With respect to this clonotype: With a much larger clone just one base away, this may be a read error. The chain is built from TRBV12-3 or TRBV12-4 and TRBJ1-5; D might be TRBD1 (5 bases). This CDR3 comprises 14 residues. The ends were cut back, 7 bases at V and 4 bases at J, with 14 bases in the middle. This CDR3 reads CASTSGTENQPQHF. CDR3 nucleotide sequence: TGTGCCAGCACTTCCGGGACGGAGAATCAGCCCCAGCATTTT.

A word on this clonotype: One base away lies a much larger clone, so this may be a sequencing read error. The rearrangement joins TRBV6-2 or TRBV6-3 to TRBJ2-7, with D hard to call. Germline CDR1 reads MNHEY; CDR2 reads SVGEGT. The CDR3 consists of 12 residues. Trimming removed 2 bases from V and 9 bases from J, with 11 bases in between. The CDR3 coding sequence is TGTGCCAGCAGTTACCTCCCCATCGGGCAGTACTTC. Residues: CASSYLPIGQYF.

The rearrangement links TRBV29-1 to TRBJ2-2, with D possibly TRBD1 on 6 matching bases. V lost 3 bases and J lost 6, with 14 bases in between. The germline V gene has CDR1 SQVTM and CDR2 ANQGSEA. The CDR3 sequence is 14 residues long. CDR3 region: CSVDGQGYAGELFF. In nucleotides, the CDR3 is TGCAGCGTTGATGGTCAGGGGTACGCCGGGGAGCTGTTTTTT.

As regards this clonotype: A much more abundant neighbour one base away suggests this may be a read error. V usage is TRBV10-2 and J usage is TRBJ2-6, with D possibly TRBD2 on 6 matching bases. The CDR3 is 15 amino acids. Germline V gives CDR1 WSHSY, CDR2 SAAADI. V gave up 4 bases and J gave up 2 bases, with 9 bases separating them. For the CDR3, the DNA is TGCGCCAGCAGTGGTCCGGGGGCTGGGGCCAACGTCCTGACTTTC. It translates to CASSGPGAGANVLTF.

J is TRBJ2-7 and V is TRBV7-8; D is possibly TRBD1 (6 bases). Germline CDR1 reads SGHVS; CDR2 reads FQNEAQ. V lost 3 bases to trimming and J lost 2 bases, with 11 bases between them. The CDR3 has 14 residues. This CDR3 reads CASSFPGAPYEQYF. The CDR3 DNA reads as TGTGCCAGCAGCTTCCCAGGGGCGCCCTACGAGCAGTACTTC. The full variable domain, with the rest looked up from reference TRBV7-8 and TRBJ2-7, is GAGVSQSPRYKVAKRGQDVALRCDPISGHVSLFWYQQALGQGPEFLTYFQNEAQLDKSGLPSDRFFAERPEGSVSTLKIQRTQQEDSAVYLCASSFPGAPYEQYFGPGTRLTVT.

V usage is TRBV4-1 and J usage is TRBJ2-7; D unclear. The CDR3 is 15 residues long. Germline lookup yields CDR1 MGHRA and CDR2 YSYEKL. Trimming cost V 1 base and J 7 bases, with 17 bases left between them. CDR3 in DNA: TGCGCCAGCAGCCAAGGACGTCAGGCCATTGGAGAGCAGTACTTC. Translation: CASSQGRQAIGEQYF.

The CDR3 here is CASSEEERTGGARDTEAFF. The DNA of the CDR3 is TGTGCCAGCAGTGAAGAGGAGCGAACAGGGGGCGCAAGGGACACTGAAGCTTTCTTT. V usage is TRBV2 and J usage is TRBJ1-1, with 9 bases identical to TRBD1. CDR3 size: 19 residues. Trimming at V came to 1 base and at J to 3 bases, leaving 15 bases not matched to a gene. CDR1 is SNHLY and CDR2 is FYNNEI in the germline V gene.

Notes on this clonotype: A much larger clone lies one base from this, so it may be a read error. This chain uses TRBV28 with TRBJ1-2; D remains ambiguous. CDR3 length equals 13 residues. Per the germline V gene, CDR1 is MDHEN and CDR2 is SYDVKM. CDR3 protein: CVSSLMGNYGYTF. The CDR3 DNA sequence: TGTGTCAGCAGTTTGATGGGAAACTATGGCTACACCTTC.

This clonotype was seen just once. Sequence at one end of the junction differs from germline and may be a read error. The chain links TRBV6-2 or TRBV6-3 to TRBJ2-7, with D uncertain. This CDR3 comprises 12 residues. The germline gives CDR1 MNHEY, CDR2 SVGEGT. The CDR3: CAGSLRIYEQYF. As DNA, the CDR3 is TGTGCCGGCAGTCTCCGGATCTACGAGCAGTACTTC.

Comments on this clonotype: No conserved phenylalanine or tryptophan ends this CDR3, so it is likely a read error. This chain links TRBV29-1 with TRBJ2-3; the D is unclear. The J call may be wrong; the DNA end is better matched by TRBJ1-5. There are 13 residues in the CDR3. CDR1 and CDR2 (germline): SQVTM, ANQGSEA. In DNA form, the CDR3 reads TGCAGCGTTGGTCAACGAGGCACAGATACGCAGCATATT. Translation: CSVGQRGTDTQHI.

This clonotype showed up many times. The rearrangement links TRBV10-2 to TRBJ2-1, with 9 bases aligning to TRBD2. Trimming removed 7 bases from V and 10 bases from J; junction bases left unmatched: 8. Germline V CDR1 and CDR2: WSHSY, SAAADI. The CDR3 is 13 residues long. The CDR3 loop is CASIPGLAREQFF. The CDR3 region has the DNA TGCGCCAGCATCCCGGGACTAGCTAGGGAGCAGTTCTTC.

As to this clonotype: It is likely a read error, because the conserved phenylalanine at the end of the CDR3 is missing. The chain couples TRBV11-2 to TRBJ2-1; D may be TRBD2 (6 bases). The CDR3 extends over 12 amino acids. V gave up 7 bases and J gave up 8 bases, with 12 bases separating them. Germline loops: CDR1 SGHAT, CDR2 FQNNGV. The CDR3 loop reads CASNPSGHEQFL. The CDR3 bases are TGTGCCAGCAACCCGAGCGGGCATGAGCAGTTCCTC.

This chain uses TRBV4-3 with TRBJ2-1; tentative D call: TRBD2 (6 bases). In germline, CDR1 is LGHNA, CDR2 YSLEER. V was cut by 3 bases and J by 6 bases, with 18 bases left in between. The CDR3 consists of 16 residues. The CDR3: CASSQVFGLPSNEQFF. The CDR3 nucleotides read TGCGCCAGCAGCCAGGTATTCGGACTACCGAGCAATGAGCAGTTCTTC.

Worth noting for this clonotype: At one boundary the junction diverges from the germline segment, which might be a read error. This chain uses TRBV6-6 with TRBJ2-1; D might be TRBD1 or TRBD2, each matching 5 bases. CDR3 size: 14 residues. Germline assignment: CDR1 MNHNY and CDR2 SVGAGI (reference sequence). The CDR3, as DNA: TGTGCCAGCAGTTACCGGGACGGCTACAATGAGCAGTGCTTT. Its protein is CASSYRDGYNEQCF.

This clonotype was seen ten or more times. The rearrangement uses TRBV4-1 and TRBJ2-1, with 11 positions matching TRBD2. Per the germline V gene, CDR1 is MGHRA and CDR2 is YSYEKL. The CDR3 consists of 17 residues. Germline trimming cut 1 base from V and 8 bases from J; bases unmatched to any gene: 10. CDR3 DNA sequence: TGCGCCAGCAGCCAAGCTAGCCTAGCGGGAGGAGGGGATGAGCAGTTCTTC. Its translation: CASSQASLAGGGDEQFF.

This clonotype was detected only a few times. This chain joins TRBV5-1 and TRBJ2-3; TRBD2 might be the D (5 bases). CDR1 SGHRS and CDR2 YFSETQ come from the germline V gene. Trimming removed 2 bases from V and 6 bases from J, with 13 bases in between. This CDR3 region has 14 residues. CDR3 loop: CASSLRTPPDTQYF. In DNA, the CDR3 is TGCGCCAGCAGCTTAAGGACTCCCCCGGATACGCAGTATTTT. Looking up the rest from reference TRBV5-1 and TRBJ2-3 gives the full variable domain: KAGVTQTPRYLIKTRGQQVTLSCSPISGHRSVSWYQQTPGQGLQFLFEYFSETQRNKGNFPGRFSGRQFSNSRSEMNVSTLELGDSALYLCASSLRTPPDTQYFGPGTRLTVL.

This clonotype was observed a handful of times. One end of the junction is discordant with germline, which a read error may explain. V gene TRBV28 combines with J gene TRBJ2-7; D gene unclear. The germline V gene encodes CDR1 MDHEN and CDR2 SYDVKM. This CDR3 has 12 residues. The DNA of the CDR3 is TGTGCCAGCAGCATAGGGTGGTACGTGCAGTACTTC. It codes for CASSIGWYVQYF.

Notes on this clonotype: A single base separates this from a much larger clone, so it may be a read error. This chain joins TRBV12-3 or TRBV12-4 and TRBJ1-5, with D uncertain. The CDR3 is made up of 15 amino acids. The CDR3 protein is CASSSAPTSNRPQHF. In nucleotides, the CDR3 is TGTGCCAGCAGTTCTGCACCCACAAGCAATCGGCCCCAGCATTTT.

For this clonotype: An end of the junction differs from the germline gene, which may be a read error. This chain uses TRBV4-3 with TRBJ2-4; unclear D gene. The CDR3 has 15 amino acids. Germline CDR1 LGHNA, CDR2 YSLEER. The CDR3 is CASSQEPQAKIIQYF. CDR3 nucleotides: TGCGCCAGCAGCCAAGAACCCCAAGCCAAAATCATTCAGTACTTT.

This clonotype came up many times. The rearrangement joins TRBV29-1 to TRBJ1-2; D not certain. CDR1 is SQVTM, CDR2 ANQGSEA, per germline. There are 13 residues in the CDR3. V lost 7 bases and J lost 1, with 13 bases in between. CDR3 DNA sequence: TGCAGCGCGACAACTGAACGTAACTATGGCTACACCTTC. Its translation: CSATTERNYGYTF.

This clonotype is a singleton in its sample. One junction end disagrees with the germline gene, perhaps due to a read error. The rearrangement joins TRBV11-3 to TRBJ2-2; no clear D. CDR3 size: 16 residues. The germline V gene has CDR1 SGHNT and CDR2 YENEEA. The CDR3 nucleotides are TGTGCCAGCACCTCGATACCTGGGCTTAACACCGAGGAGCTGTTTTTT. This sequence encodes CASTSIPGLNTEELFF.

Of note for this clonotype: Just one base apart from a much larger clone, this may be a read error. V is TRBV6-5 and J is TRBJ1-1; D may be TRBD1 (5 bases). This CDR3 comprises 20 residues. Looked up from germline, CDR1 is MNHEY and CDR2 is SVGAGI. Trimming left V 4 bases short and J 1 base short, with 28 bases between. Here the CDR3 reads CASSSQLTIIREWRNTEAFF. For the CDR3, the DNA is TGTGCCAGCAGTTCCCAGCTTACCATCATCAGGGAGTGGAGGAACACTGAAGCTTTCTTT.

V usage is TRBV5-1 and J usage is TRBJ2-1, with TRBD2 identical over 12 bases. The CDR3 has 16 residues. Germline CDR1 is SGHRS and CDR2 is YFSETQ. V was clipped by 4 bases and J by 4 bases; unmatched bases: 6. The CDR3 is CASSLDTSGRYNEQFF. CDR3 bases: TGCGCCAGCAGCCTCGATACTAGCGGGAGGTACAATGAGCAGTTCTTC.

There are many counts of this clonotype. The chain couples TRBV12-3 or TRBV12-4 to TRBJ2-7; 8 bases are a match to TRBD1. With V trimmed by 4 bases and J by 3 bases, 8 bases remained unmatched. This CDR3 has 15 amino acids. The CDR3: CASSSTGTGLYEQYF. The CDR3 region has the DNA TGTGCCAGCAGTTCTACCGGGACAGGACTCTACGAGCAGTACTTC.

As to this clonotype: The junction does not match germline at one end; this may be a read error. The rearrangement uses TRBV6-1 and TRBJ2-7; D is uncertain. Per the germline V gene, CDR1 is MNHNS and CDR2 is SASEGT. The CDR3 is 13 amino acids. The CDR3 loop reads CASSERAPYEQCF. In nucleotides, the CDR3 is TGTGCCAGCAGTGAACGGGCCCCCTACGAGCAGTGCTTC.